This TCR beta chain was retrieved from a study of cytomegalovirus exposure and HLA in healthy donors. Study-wide points: Earlier analysis yielded a pattern in which most TCR beta V segments were productive about 90% or about 30% of the time. Presence/absence analyses treated sequencing depth as roughly uniform across donors.

Researchers ran the PCR with 60 Vbeta and 13 Jbeta primers. Profiled with immunoSEQ multiplex PCR; TCRdb holds only in-frame clones, not every one. The sample holds about 130,000 clones; more than 65% are singletons and the top ten take 2.6%. Concerning this clone: Its antigen is unknown.

CDR3 length equals 18 residues. The J segment lost 0 bases and the V segment lost 5 bases, leaving 12 bases of the junction unmatched. The germline CDR1 and CDR2 sequences are SGHTA and FQGNSA. The clonotype was recovered from a woman aged 60-75 years in good health and CMV-seropositive. This rearrangement joins TRBV7-2 to TRBJ1-3; the match to TRBD1 covers 8 bases. The specimen was PBMCs. CDR3 nucleotides: TGTGCCAGCAGCCGCTACTCCGGGACAGGCGGCTCTGGAAACACCATATATTTT. Its protein product is CASSRYSGTGGSGNTIYF.